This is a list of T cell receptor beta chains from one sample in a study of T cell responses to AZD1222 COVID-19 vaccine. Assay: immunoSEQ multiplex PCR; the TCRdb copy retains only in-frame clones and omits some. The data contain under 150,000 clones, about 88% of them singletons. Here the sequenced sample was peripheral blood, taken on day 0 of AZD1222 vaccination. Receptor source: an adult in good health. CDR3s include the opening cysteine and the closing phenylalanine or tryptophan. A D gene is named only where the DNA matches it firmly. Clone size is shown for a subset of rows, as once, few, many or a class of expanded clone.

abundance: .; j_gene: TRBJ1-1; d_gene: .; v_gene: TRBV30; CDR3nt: TGTGCCTGGAGTGGGACGGGGGCTTTCTTT; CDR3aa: CAWSGTGAFF
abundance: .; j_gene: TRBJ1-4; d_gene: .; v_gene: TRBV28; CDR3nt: TGTGCCAGCAGTAGGCCTCCTGGGGAACTGTTTTTT; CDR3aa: CASSRPPGELFF
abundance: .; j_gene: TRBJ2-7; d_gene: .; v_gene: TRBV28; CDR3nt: TGTGCCAGCAGGAATGACATGTACGAGCAGTACTTC; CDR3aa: CASRNDMYEQYF
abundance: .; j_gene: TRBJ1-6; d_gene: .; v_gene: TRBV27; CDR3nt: TGTGCCAGCAGTTTTGGTCAGGGGAATTCACCCCTCCACTTT; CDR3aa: CASSFGQGNSPLHF
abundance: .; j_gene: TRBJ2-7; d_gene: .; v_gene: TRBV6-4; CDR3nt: TGTGCCAGCAGTGAGCGGGACTCCTACGAGCAGTACTTC; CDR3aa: CASSERDSYEQYF
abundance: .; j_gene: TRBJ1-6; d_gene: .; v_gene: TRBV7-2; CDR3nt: TGTGCCAGCAGCTTAAACGTCGGAAGAGGAGATTCACCCCTCCACTTT; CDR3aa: CASSLNVGRGDSPLHF
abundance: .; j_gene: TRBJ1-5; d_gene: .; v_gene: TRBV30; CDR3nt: TGTGCCTGGTCTGAGGGGACCCACCAGCATTTT; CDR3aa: CAWSEGTHQHF
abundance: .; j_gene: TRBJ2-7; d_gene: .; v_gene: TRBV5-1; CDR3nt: TGCGCCAGCAGCTTAAGGGGGAACTCCTACGAGCAGTACTTC; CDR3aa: CASSLRGNSYEQYF
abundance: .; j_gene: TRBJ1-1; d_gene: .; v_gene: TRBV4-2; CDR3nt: TGTGCCAGCAGCCAAGCTCAGAGCGAGGCTTTCTTT; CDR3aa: CASSQAQSEAFF
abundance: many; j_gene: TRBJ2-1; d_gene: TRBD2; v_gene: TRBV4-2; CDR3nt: TGTGCCAGCAGCCCCCACAGCCTAGCGGGGGGAAGGGATGAGCAGTTCTTC; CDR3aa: CASSPHSLAGGRDEQFF
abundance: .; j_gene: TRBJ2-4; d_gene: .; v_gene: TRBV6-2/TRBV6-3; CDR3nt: TGTGCCAGCAGCCGAAGTTCGCGGATTCAGTACTTC; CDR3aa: CASSRSSRIQYF
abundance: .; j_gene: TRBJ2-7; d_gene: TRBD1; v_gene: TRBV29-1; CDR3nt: TGCAGCGTTGAGAAGGGACAGCCCTACGAGCAGTACTTC; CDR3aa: CSVEKGQPYEQYF
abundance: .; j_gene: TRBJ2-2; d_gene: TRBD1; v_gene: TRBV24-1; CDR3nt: TGTGCCACCAGTGCTTACAGGGGCACCGGGGAGCTGTTTTTT; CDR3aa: CATSAYRGTGELFF
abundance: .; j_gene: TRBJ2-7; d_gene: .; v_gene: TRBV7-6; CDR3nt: TGTGCCAGCAGCTCCGATACGGGGGATCTCGGGACCTACGAGCAGTACTTC; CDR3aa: CASSSDTGDLGTYEQYF
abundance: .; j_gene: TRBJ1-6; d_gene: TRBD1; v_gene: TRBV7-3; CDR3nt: TGTGCCAGCAGCCCTCCGGGACAGGGGGATTCACCCCTCCACTTT; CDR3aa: CASSPPGQGDSPLHF
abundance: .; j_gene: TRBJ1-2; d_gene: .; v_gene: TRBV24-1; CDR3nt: TGTGCCACCAGTGAGAAAGGACGGGGCTACACCTTC; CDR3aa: CATSEKGRGYTF
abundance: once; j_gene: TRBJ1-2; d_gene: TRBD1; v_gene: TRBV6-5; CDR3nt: TGTGCCACTGGGGACAGGTTTCAGGGTGGCTACACCTTC; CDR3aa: CATGDRFQGGYTF
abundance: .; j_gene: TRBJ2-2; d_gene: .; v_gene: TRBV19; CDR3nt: TGTGCCAGTAGTATCCGGATTAACACCGGGGAGCTGTTTTTT; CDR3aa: CASSIRINTGELFF
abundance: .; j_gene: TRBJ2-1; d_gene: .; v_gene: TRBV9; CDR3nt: TGTGCCAGCAGCGGGGGGGACACTTCCACGCCGTTCTTC; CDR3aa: CASSGGDTSTPFF
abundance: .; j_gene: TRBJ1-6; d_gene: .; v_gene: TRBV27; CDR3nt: TGTGCCAGCAGGTCAGGGAGCTCACCCCTCCACTTT; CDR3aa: CASRSGSSPLHF
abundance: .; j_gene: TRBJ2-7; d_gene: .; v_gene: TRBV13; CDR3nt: TGTGCCAGCAGCCTCCGGGTGTTTGGCGAGCAGTACTTC; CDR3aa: CASSLRVFGEQYF
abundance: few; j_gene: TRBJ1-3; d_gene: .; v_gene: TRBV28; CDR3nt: TGTGCCAGCAGCCCGGCCGGGGGTCTCTCTGGAAACACCATATATTTT; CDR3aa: CASSPAGGLSGNTIYF
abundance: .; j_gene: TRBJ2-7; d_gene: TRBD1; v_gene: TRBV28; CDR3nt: TGTGCCAGCAGGTGGACAGGCCTCTCCTACGAGCAGTACTTC; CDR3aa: CASRWTGLSYEQYF
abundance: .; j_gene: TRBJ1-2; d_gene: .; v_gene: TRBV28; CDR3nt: TGTGCCACCTACGGGACAAGGGGCTACACCTTC; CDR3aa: CATYGTRGYTF
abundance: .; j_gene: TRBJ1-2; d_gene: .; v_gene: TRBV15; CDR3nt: TGTGCCACCAGCAGGACGACGGCCGAGATTCACTATGGCTACACCTTC; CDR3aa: CATSRTTAEIHYGYTF
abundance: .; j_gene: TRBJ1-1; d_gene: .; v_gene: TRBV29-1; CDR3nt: TGCAGCGTGGGGGGGGGAAAGGCTTTCTTT; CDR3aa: CSVGGGKAFF
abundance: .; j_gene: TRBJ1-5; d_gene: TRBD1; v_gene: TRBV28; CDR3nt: TGTGCCAGCAGTAGGGGACAGGCGGGTCAGCCCCAGCATTTT; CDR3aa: CASSRGQAGQPQHF
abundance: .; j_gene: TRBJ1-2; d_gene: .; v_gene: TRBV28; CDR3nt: TGTGCCAGCAGACAACTTTCTCCGCCTGGCTACACCTTC; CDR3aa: CASRQLSPPGYTF
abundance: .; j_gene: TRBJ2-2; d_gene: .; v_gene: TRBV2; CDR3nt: TGTGCCAGCAGTGAATTGGGGGACACCGGGGAGCTGTTTTTT; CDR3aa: CASSELGDTGELFF